This TCR beta chain emerged from a study of shared clonotypes between healthy human individuals. Produced via immunoSEQ multiplex PCR; TCRdb's table is partial and in-frame only. The profile shows over 2 million clones, around 90% of them singletons. The V end lost 1 base, the J end lost 2 bases, and 15 bases lay between the germline ends. The germline CDR1 and CDR2 sequences are MNHNS and SASEGT. The CDR3 consists of 17 residues. The receptor was derived from a man between 18 and 29 years old in good health. Some clones in this sample may be carry-over from other donors' samples. The chain carries TRBV6-1 and TRBJ1-3; TRBD1 is a possible D gene (5 bases). Sequencing used naive CD4+ T cells from PBMCs. Specified subset: CD45RA+ positively selected. DNA for the CDR3: TGTGCCAGCAGTGAAGTGGCGTCAGGGCTAACTGGAAACACCATATATTTT. Its translation is CASSEVASGLTGNTIYF.